This T cell receptor (beta chain) is from a study of T cells in Graves' hyperthyroidism and ophthalmopathy. The CDR3 is 13 residues long. The V and J ends lost 8 bases and 2 bases respectively, with 9 bases between them. Germline V CDR1 and CDR2: SGHAT, FQNNGV. Amplification of TCR beta CDR3 regions used RNA as the template. The primer set for the first-round RT-PCR of the TCR CDR3 was HTBI. MiXCR, run by TCRdb on the multiplex PCR reads, gives a single entry per CDR3 protein. The sample has 750,000 to 900,000 distinct CDR3 sequences, around 39% seen once. Points from the study as a whole: A 13 V-J model separated ophthalmopathy from stable hyperthyroidism. Blood samples included most of the expanded thyroid clonotypes exceeding 0.001.

The patients, who ranged from 18 to 65 in age, presented with newly diagnosed hyperthyroidism lasting under 2 months. Extraction of PBMCs used 7.5 to 10 ml of fresh peripheral blood. Regarding this clonotype: Its antigen is as yet unknown.

The rearrangement joins TRBV11-2 to TRBJ2-2; tentatively, D is TRBD2 (5 bases). The receptor was derived from a man aged 18 to 29 with Graves' hyperthyroidism. Sequenced sample: blood. The chain's CDR3 is CASPGNNTGELFF. DNA for the CDR3: TGTGCCAGCCCGGGGAACAACACCGGGGAGCTGTTTTTT.